The 9 T cell receptor beta chains below were found in one sample sequenced in a study of beta chain features in type 1 diabetes. Expressed TCRB transcripts got sequenced, as all isolated RNA was reverse transcribed. TCRdb's copy holds only in-frame clones and misses some; the assay was immunoSEQ multiplex PCR. This sample has 360,000 or so clones; about 20% occur once, and the top ten carry around 0.044%. Sequencing was done on a sample of naive CD4+ T cells from blood. These receptors were obtained from a woman aged 18-29 years in good health.

This clone was counted between two and nine times. This chain joins TRBV5-1 and TRBJ1-6; D unresolved. CDR1 and CDR2 (germline): SGHRS, YFSETQ. The CDR3 runs 15 residues. Trimming stripped 0 bases from V and 0 bases from J, with 4 bases between. CDR3 region: CASSLVSSYNSPLHF. The CDR3 bases are TGCGCCAGCAGCTTGGTTAGCTCCTATAATTCACCCCTCCACTTT.

CDR3 coding DNA: TGTGCCAGCAGCTCCGGGACTAGCGGAACCTACGAGCAGTACTTC. It specifies CASSSGTSGTYEQYF. The chain carries TRBV5-4 and TRBJ2-7; 11 bases map to TRBD2. The CDR3 length is 15 residues. CDR1 is SGHNT, CDR2 YYREEE, per germline (reference sequence). V trimming: 3 bases; J trimming: 2 bases; junction bases outside the gene matches: 4.

This clone has more than one count but fewer than ten. The chain recombines TRBV30 with TRBJ1-5; D is ambiguous. This CDR3 is 14 amino acids long. CDR1 GTSNPN and CDR2 SVGIG come from the germline V gene (reference sequence). V was pared by 2 bases and J by 3 bases, with 11 bases between. In nucleotides, the CDR3 is TGTGCCTGGAGTTTGGAACAGATCAATCAGCCCCAGCATTTT. Amino acids: CAWSLEQINQPQHF.

This chain joins TRBV7-9 and TRBJ1-2, with D maybe TRBD1 (6 bases). Trimming removed 5 bases at V and 3 bases at J, with 10 bases between. The CDR3 totals 13 residues. Germline loops: CDR1 SEHNR, CDR2 FQNEAQ (reference sequence). The CDR3 region is CASSRTEDYGYTF. The CDR3 coding sequence is TGTGCCAGCAGCCGGACAGAGGACTATGGCTACACCTTC.

The chain is built from TRBV7-9 and TRBJ2-7; no reliable D call. The V gene lost 1 base and the J gene lost 3 bases, with 13 bases spanning the gap. Germline V gene lookup returns CDR1 SEHNR and CDR2 FQNEAQ (reference sequence). This CDR3 contains 15 residues. CDR3 in amino acids: CASSLVWAGGYEQYF. Written as DNA, the CDR3 is TGTGCCAGCAGCTTAGTCTGGGCAGGTGGCTACGAGCAGTACTTC.

In this sample, this clone turned up a few times. The chain has TRBV5-1 and TRBJ1-2, with D possibly TRBD1 on 5 matching bases. Germline V gives CDR1 SGHRS, CDR2 YFSETQ. V was shortened by 4 bases and J by 3 bases, with 16 bases between the two germline ends. The CDR3 sequence is 15 residues long. CDR3 in amino acids: CASSIEGVPHYGYTF. Written as DNA, the CDR3 is TGCGCCAGCAGCATAGAAGGGGTCCCTCACTATGGCTACACCTTC. Together with reference TRBV5-1 and TRBJ1-2, the CDR3 gives the full variable domain: KAGVTQTPRYLIKTRGQQVTLSCSPISGHRSVSWYQQTPGQGLQFLFEYFSETQRNKGNFPGRFSGRQFSNSRSEMNVSTLELGDSALYLCASSIEGVPHYGYTFGSGTRLTVV.

The V call is TRBV18, the J call TRBJ1-5; possible D gene TRBD1, 6 bases. CDR3 length: 13 amino acids. The ends were cut back, 6 bases at V and 8 bases at J, with 14 bases in the middle. Per germline, CDR1 KGHSH and CDR2 LQKENI. The CDR3 here is CASSRGPGEPQHF. The CDR3 nucleotides are TGTGCCAGCTCGCGGGGGCCGGGGGAGCCCCAGCATTTT.

This clone was seen more than once but under ten times. The rearrangement links TRBV2 to TRBJ1-2; possibly TRBD1 for D (6 bases). V was trimmed by 2 bases and J by 6 bases, leaving 13 bases between them. In germline, CDR1 is SNHLY, CDR2 FYNNEI. The CDR3 totals 14 residues. The CDR3 DNA reads TGTGCCAGCAGTGAACGTTTGGCAGGGGATGGCTACACCTTC. Protein sequence: CASSERLAGDGYTF.

The CDR3 DNA sequence: TGTGCCAGCAGCGCATCTAGCGGGGGCCAAGAGACCCAGTACTTC. This sequence encodes CASSASSGGQETQYF. The rearrangement joins TRBV9 to TRBJ2-5; 10 positions agree with TRBD2. The CDR3 is made up of 15 amino acids. Germline CDR1 and CDR2: SGDLS and YYNGEE. V was clipped by 3 bases and J by 1 base; unmatched bases: 3.